What follows describes a single T cell receptor beta chain. This sample is part of a study of blood T cell repertoires in COVID-19. The CDR3 covers 18 residues. Per germline, CDR1 LGHNA and CDR2 YNFKEQ. V was pared by 4 bases and J by 5 bases, with 18 bases of the junction left unmatched. The data were produced by immunoSEQ multiplex PCR, yet TCRdb's version contains in-frame clones alone and is incomplete. The table lists 200,000 to 250,000 clones, roughly nine tenths of them singletons, with approximately 6.2% in the top ten. Sequencing was done on a sample of peripheral blood. The V call is TRBV4-2, the J call TRBJ2-5; 8 bases align to TRBD1. The TCR sequence derives from a man between 60 and 75 years old with acute or convalescent COVID-19. CDR3 sequence reads: CASSPRGPYGGVGETQYF. CDR3 sequence (DNA): TGTGCCAGCAGCCCCAGGGGGCCCTATGGGGGCGTTGGGGAGACCCAGTACTTC.